The entry below gives a single T cell receptor (beta chain) sequence along with its context. Its target is unknown. These data are taken from a study of molecular identifiers for immune sequencing clone quantification. Study details: Four of five splits of RNA from roughly 20,000 or 100,000 naive CD8 cells were sequenced in replicates.

TCRdb analysed the PCR reads with MiXCR anew, one entry per CDR3 protein. The data contain more than 450,000 distinct CDR3 sequences, less than 30% of them singletons. Naive CD8 T cells underwent sorting with the CD8+CD4-CCR7+CD45RA+ definition. Trimming cost V 2 bases and J 2 bases, with 7 bases left between them. This CDR3 is 13 amino acids long. Germline CDR1 is MGHDK and CDR2 is SYGVNS. Study results and caveats: Identical barcode-sharing TCR molecules could lead to underestimated sizes for highly expanded clones. Clones above 20 RNA copies held over 97% of effector molecules, under 1% in naive cells.

Sequencing was carried out using naive CD8+ T cells from blood, with Jurkat cell RNA spiked in. Noted subset: FACS-sorted CD8+CD4-CCR7+CD45RA+ naive T cells. The chain recombines TRBV25-1 with TRBJ2-7; D ambiguous. This TCR came from a human donor in good health. Some libraries in this study had Jurkat cell RNA spiked in. CDR3 coding DNA: TGTGCCAGCAGTGAAGCACAGACCTACGAGCAGTACTTC. Protein product: CASSEAQTYEQYF.